Each of the 13 T cell receptor beta chains below was sequenced from the same sample in a study of breast tumors, draining lymph nodes, adjacent tissues. TCRdb fed the multiplex PCR reads into MiXCR, producing one record per CDR3 protein. The table includes approximately 300,000 distinct CDR3 sequences, roughly 31% detected once. Axillary draining lymph nodes of breast cancer patients supplied the node samples. Sequenced input: axillary lymph node tissue. These TCRs come from a female donor with breast cancer. Some clones in this sample may be carry-over from other donors' samples.

Only one count was recorded for this clonotype. This may come from a read error, since a much larger clone is one base off. The V gene is TRBV30, the J gene TRBJ2-7, with TRBD2 identical over 8 bases. Per the germline V gene, CDR1 is GTSNPN and CDR2 is SVGIG (reference sequence). The CDR3 contains 13 residues. With V trimmed by 5 bases and J by 7 bases, 10 bases remained unmatched. The CDR3 DNA reads as TGTGCCTGGGGGAGAGCGGGAGAAGGAGAGCAGTACTTC. Residues: CAWGRAGEGEQYF.

This clonotype was picked up many times. V usage is TRBV9 and J usage is TRBJ2-5; D ambiguous. Germline CDR1 SGDLS, CDR2 YYNGEE. The CDR3 has 16 residues. Deletions cut 0 bases from V and 1 base from J, with 13 bases between. Written as DNA, the CDR3 is TGTGCCAGCAGCGTAGTCCCCGACATTATCCAAGAGACCCAGTACTTC. Amino acid sequence: CASSVVPDIIQETQYF.

This clonotype was recorded many times. The chain couples TRBV29-1 to TRBJ1-4; 7 nucleotides line up with TRBD1. Germline loops: CDR1 SQVTM, CDR2 ANQGSEA. V gave up 0 bases and J gave up 0 bases; unmatched junction bases: 7. CDR3 length: 17 amino acids. CDR3: CSVEEPRQGPTNEKLFF. The CDR3 bases are TGCAGCGTTGAAGAACCGCGACAGGGTCCAACTAATGAAAAACTGTTTTTT.

This clonotype has a count of ten or more. The CDR3 DNA follows: TGTGCCATCAGGGGGACAGGGATAAATGGAAACACCATATATTTT. Translated: CAIRGTGINGNTIYF. The genes are TRBV10-3 and TRBJ1-3; 9 bases line up with TRBD1. The CDR3 is 15 residues long. The V and J ends lost 6 bases and 3 bases, in that order; junction bases with no gene match: 6. Germline-derived CDR1 and CDR2 are ENHRY and SYGVKD.

V usage is TRBV20-1 and J usage is TRBJ2-6; D not resolved. The germline gives CDR1 DFQATT, CDR2 SNEGSKA (reference sequence). V dropped 0 bases and J dropped 4 bases, with 10 bases sitting between them. The CDR3 has 15 amino acids. CDR3 loop: CSARDSFGGANVLTF. The CDR3 region has the DNA TGCAGTGCTAGAGACTCATTTGGGGGGGCCAACGTCCTGACTTTC.

The V gene is TRBV12-3 or TRBV12-4, the J gene TRBJ2-7; 7 bases line up with TRBD2. V shed 2 bases, J shed 5 bases, and the junction held 9 bases outside the gene matches. This CDR3 is built from 15 residues. As DNA, the CDR3 is TGTGCCAGCAGTTTACATGGTGGGGGGGGGGACGAGCAGTACTTC. It yields the protein CASSLHGGGGDEQYF.

This clonotype was seen repeatedly, ten times or more. This chain links TRBV15 with TRBJ2-3, with a weak D call TRBD1 (5 bases). This CDR3 is 12 amino acids long. The germline V and J ends were trimmed by 8 bases and 0 bases, with 6 bases remaining between them. Germline CDR1 is LNHNV and CDR2 is YYDKDF (reference sequence). The CDR3 DNA is TGTGCCACCGACAGCAGCACAGATACGCAGTATTTT. As protein: CATDSSTDTQYF.

This clonotype was counted ten times or more. The J gene is TRBJ2-7, the V gene TRBV9; the D gene is possibly TRBD2 (6 bases). Germline CDR1 and CDR2: SGDLS and YYNGEE. The V end lost 0 bases, the J end lost 0 bases, and 13 bases lay between the germline ends. The CDR3 is made up of 16 amino acids. The CDR3 sequence is CASSVGLLALSYEQYF. In DNA form, the CDR3 reads TGTGCCAGCAGCGTAGGACTTCTAGCGCTCTCCTACGAGCAGTACTTC.

The chain carries TRBV12-5 and TRBJ1-2; D might be TRBD1 (6 bases). V lost 1 base to trimming and J lost 2 bases, with 8 bases between them. The CDR3 runs to 14 residues. Germline V CDR1 and CDR2: LGHNT, FRNRAP. The CDR3 nucleotides are TGTGCTAGTGGTTTGGAGGGGGGAAACTATGGCTACACCTTC. Its translation is CASGLEGGNYGYTF.

Comments on this clonotype: A much larger clone differs from this one at a single base, so this may be a read error. The gene calls are TRBV6-1 and TRBJ2-7; D might be TRBD1 or TRBD2, each matching 6 bases. Germline CDR1 reads MNHNS; CDR2 reads SASEGT. The CDR3 totals 13 residues. Trimming removed 6 bases from V and 6 bases from J, with 15 bases in between. The CDR3 nucleotides read TGTGCCAGCAGACGGGGGCCCGCTGGCGAGCAGTACTTC. It translates to CASRRGPAGEQYF.

The sample holds many counts of this clonotype. The gene calls are TRBV5-8 and TRBJ2-3, with 10 nucleotides matching TRBD2. The trim removed 10 bases at V and 2 bases at J, leaving 16 bases unmatched. Germline V gene lookup returns CDR1 SGHTS and CDR2 YDEGEE. The CDR3 loop spans 17 amino acids. The CDR3, as DNA: TGTGCCGCTTCTTGGGGGGTACTAGCGGGATTCACAGATACGCAGTATTTT. Amino acid sequence: CAASWGVLAGFTDTQYF.

Remarks on this clonotype: The junction shows a germline mismatch at one end, possibly a read error. This sequence joins TRBV7-2 and TRBJ2-2; D remains unclear. The CDR3 contains 14 residues. CDR1 and CDR2 (germline): SGHTA, FQGNSA. The CDR3 region is CASSFAVGSGELFF. CDR3 DNA sequence: TGTGCCAGCAGCTTCGCGGTTGGTTCCGGAGAGCTGTTTTTT. The variable domain in full, completed from reference TRBV7-2 and TRBJ2-2, reads GAGVSQSPSNKVTEKGKDVELRCDPISGHTALYWYRQSLGQGLEFLIYFQGNSAPDKSGLPSDRFSAERTGGSVSTLTIQRTQQEDSAVYLCASSFAVGSGELFFGEGSRLTVL.

This clonotype was recorded a few times. With a much larger clone just one base away, this may be a read error. The CDR3 region is CASNLGGPYNEQFF. CDR3 nucleotide sequence: TGTGCCAGCAACTTGGGCGGTCCCTACAATGAGCAGTTCTTC. V and J are TRBV7-9 and TRBJ2-1; D unresolved. The germline V gene encodes CDR1 SEHNR and CDR2 FQNEAQ (reference sequence). The CDR3 spans 14 residues. The V and J ends lost 7 bases and 2 bases respectively, with 12 bases between them.